This T cell receptor (beta chain) was identified during a study of a mutant IDH1 vaccine in newly diagnosed glioma (dated by TCRdb to the early 2020s). For context, the study as a whole: Vaccination was initiated 4-6 weeks after radiotherapy alone, or concurrently with temozolomide cycles in the chemotherapy-containing groups. Of the 30 to 35 patients who were treated, about 62% were male and approximately 40% were female, and the mean age was around 40 years. Before enrollment, most patients had been given radiochemotherapy with temozolomide as standard therapy, while the rest had received either radiotherapy alone or temozolomide alone. The week-35 safety follow-up took place at visit V12, and the week-47 end of study took place at visit V13. Peripheral blood samples were drawn at six visits, namely V03 (baseline), V05, V07, V10, V12 and V13. Longitudinal TCRB deep sequencing was performed for approximately 24 treated patients wherever samples were available for exploratory analyses. Beyond this particular receptor, the publication reports: Immune responses induced by the vaccine were seen in around 94% of patients across multiple MHC alleles. No apparent relationship was observed between pseudoprogression and alterations in the top peripheral T cell clonotypes detected by TCRB sequencing. Availability determined which PBMC samples were chosen for TCRB deep sequencing. According to the authors, sample limitations meant that analyses of patient blood samples could not be reproduced.

For this chain, trimming is 4 bases at the V end and 6 bases at the J end, and the number of junction bases without a gene match is 11. CDR1 and CDR2 are drawn from the germline V gene: SGDLS, YYNGEE. The CDR3 spans 15 residues, from the cysteine through the phenylalanine. Kept here is only the CDR3 DNA, which spans 45 bases and is read in frame from base 1. About this clone: Its antigen remains undetermined. Base quality data are lacking; no much larger clone is found one base away.

Interpreted using the paper, the time point label stands for: week 47, end of study. Each vaccine dose, consisting of 300 ug of a 20-mer mutant IDH1 peptide in Montanide, was administered subcutaneously with topical imiquimod. Across visits V03 through V10, patients got a total of eight vaccinations, given in weeks 1, 3, 5, 7, 11, 15, 19 and 23. Newly diagnosed WHO grade 3 or 4 IDH1-mutant astrocytomas showing loss of nuclear ATRX were present in the donors. The samples were drawn from NOA16, a multicentre, single-arm, open-label phase I trial in Germany that tested a mutant IDH1 peptide vaccine in humans for the first time. Genomic DNA for TCRB sequencing was extracted from EDTA blood using the DNeasy Blood and Tissue Kit. Libraries came from the immunoSEQ multiplex PCR assay. The hsTCRB Kit was used according to the manufacturer's protocol to amplify rearranged TCR beta chain sequences. TCRB libraries were sequenced on an Illumina MiSeq. Per the source publication's procedure: The proprietary platform of the kit vendor was used for demultiplexing, trimming and gene mapping. This is the immuneACCESS table as TCRdb keeps it, with only in-frame sequences that have V and J called. A part of the clones is gone; compared with another copy, unresolved V genes explain less than half, and the rest is unexplained. V and J calls and clone size are those listed in that table; D and trimming were worked out from the DNA. The sample table shows 30,000 to 35,000 clones, and around nine tenths are seen once. The ten top clones hold around 2.4% of the sample.

The sample here was PBMCs, taken from a glioma patient whose treatment included an IDH1 peptide vaccine. The source is a man in his forties with glioma. Recombination connected TRBV9 to TRBJ1-1; TRBD1 aligns with 8 central bases. The CDR3 region: CASSLSWTGSAEAFF. The bases read TGTGCCAGCAGCCTCTCATGGACAGGGAGCGCTGAAGCTTTCTTT.